The clone carrying this TCR beta chain was seen more than once but under ten times. Described time point: peripheral blood 6 weeks after treatment start. The sample is drawn from a study of PD-L1 blockade in urothelial cancer. Study context: Bladder-origin urothelial cancer in males described most of the 29 patients. At 3 weeks after treatment start (second dose) and again at 6 weeks, blood was analyzed. A median around 140,000 T cells were found in blood samples.

CDR1 is SQVTM and CDR2 is ANQGSEA in the germline V gene. The V and J ends lost 3 bases and 1 base, in that order; junction bases with no gene match: 2. CDR3 length: 14 amino acids. Into every PCR, synthetic TCR analog templates were spiked. Profiling relied on immunoSEQ multiplex PCR, and the TCRdb table lists in-frame clones only, not all of them. Here the sample spans 40,000 to 60,000 clones, 65% to 85% being singletons. The specimen comprised PBMCs, sampled around atezolizumab (anti-PD-L1) treatment. The chain joins TRBV29-1 to TRBJ2-7, with TRBD1 matching 11 bases. This clonotype was obtained from a man between 65 and 85 years old with urothelial cancer. CDR3 residues: CSVDGTGGSYEQYF. The CDR3 DNA reads TGCAGCGTTGATGGGACAGGGGGTTCCTACGAGCAGTACTTC.